A single sample gave rise to the 3 T cell receptor beta chains below, sequenced in a study of shared clonotypes between healthy human individuals. Here immunoSEQ multiplex PCR was the method, and the copy in TCRdb shows in-frame clones only, minus some. The repertoire holds about 460,000 clones, approximately 80% seen once, with 12% in the top ten. Sequencing input: PBMCs. Receptor source: a woman between 35 and 50 years old in good health. Some clones in this sample may be carry-over from other donors' samples.

V and J are TRBV6-6 and TRBJ1-2; 7 bases map to TRBD1. V lost 2 bases, J lost 2 bases, and 2 bases stayed unmatched. CDR3 length: 14 amino acids. Germline V lookup: CDR1 MNHNY, CDR2 SVGAGI (reference sequence). CDR3 loop: CASSYGDSNYGYTF. CDR3 bases: TGTGCCAGCAGTTACGGGGACAGCAACTATGGCTACACCTTC.

The chain recombines TRBV6-1 with TRBJ1-2; D uncertain. Trimming took off 6 bases at V and 7 bases at J, with 15 bases between the two ends. Germline V CDR1 and CDR2: MNHNS, SASEGT. The CDR3 runs to 13 residues. CDR3 residues: CASRSPGSCGYTF. CDR3 in DNA: TGTGCCAGCAGGTCCCCGGGGAGCTGTGGCTACACCTTC.

The rearrangement uses TRBV18 and TRBJ2-5; 7 bases are a match to TRBD2. This CDR3 comprises 15 residues. V trimming: 1 base; J trimming: 1 base; junction bases outside the gene matches: 3. The V gene's germline CDR1 is KGHSH and CDR2 LQKENI. CDR3 residues: CASSPRREPQETQYF. As DNA, the CDR3 is TGTGCCAGCTCACCACGGCGGGAGCCCCAAGAGACCCAGTACTTC. Using reference TRBV18 and TRBJ2-5 for the parts outside the CDR3, the full variable domain is NAGVMQNPRHLVRRRGQEARLRCSPMKGHSHVYWYRQLPEEGLKFMVYLQKENIIDESGMPKERFSAEFPKEGPSILRIQQVVRGDSAAYFCASSPRREPQETQYFGPGTRLLVL.